This T cell receptor beta chain was obtained from a study of PD-L1 blockade in urothelial cancer. What went into each PCR as a spike was synthetic TCR analog templates. The repertoire was sequenced with immunoSEQ multiplex PCR; TCRdb's copy has only in-frame clones and lacks some. The data contain roughly 90,000 clones, about 89% of them singletons. The V segment lost 6 bases and the J segment 3 bases; nucleotides outside the gene matches: 1. This CDR3 contains 13 residues. Germline assignment: CDR1 MNHNS and CDR2 SASEGT. Documented time point: pretreatment peripheral blood. This clonotype originated in a woman of 80 years or more with urothelial cancer. Specimen: PBMCs, collected around atezolizumab (anti-PD-L1) treatment. The chain joins TRBV6-1 to TRBJ1-4; TRBD1 matches 7 bases. The CDR3 bases are TGTGCCAGCAGGGGACAGCCTAATGAAAAACTGTTTTTT. Its protein product is CASRGQPNEKLFF.